Sequencing of this T cell receptor beta chain was carried out in a study of control samples from healthy donors and cancer patients. Produced via immunoSEQ multiplex PCR; TCRdb's table is partial and in-frame only. The table has about 96,000 clones, approximately 95% seen once; the top ten hold around 8.5%. The CDR3 runs to 13 residues. Germline lookup yields CDR1 GTSNPN and CDR2 SVGIG (reference sequence). V gave up 2 bases and J gave up 11 bases, with 16 bases separating them. The chain recombines TRBV30 with TRBJ1-5, with D possibly TRBD1 on 5 matching bases. The receptor was isolated from a man younger than 35 in good health. Sequencing input: blood. The CDR3 sequence: CAWSQTGQGTQHF. The CDR3 DNA follows: TGTGCCTGGAGTCAAACCGGGCAGGGTACCCAGCATTTT.